These T cell receptor beta chains were read from a single sample in a study of blood T cell repertoires in COVID-19. Measured with immunoSEQ multiplex PCR; TCRdb has only the in-frame clones, and not every one. The sample lists around 300,000 clones; approximately 90% were seen once. Sequences were obtained from peripheral blood. The receptors stem from a young man with active or convalescent COVID-19. Both conserved end residues are part of each CDR3. The order of the fields is CDR3 DNA, CDR3 protein, D gene, clone size, J gene, V gene, CDR3 length. A D gene is named only where the DNA matches it firmly. The size field is filled for only some rows; it gives once, few, many or a size class.

CDR3nt: TGCAGCGTTGCAACCGGGATCTATGGCTACACCTTC
CDR3aa: CSVATGIYGYTF
d_gene: .
abundance: once
j_gene: TRBJ1-2
v_gene: TRBV29-1
len: 12

CDR3nt: TGTGCCAGCAGCTCATCGGACAGGACTACGAGCTCCTACAATGAGCAGTTCTTC
CDR3aa: CASSSSDRTTSSYNEQFF
d_gene: .
abundance: .
j_gene: TRBJ2-1
v_gene: TRBV5-6
len: 18

CDR3nt: TGTGCCTCCGGTGACGGGGTCCACGAGCAGTACTTC
CDR3aa: CASGDGVHEQYF
d_gene: .
abundance: .
j_gene: TRBJ2-7
v_gene: TRBV27
len: 12

CDR3nt: TGCGCCAGCAGTGATGTGGCGGGCTATGGCTACACCTTC
CDR3aa: CASSDVAGYGYTF
d_gene: .
abundance: .
j_gene: TRBJ1-2
v_gene: TRBV10-2
len: 13

CDR3nt: TGTGCCAGCAGTTTAGGGGGGGCGGGACCTTACAATGAGCAGTTCTTC
CDR3aa: CASSLGGAGPYNEQFF
d_gene: .
abundance: .
j_gene: TRBJ2-1
v_gene: TRBV27
len: 16

CDR3nt: TGTGCCAGCAGTTTGCAGGATCCCCTAAACAATGAGCAGTTCTTC
CDR3aa: CASSLQDPLNNEQFF
d_gene: .
abundance: .
j_gene: TRBJ2-1
v_gene: TRBV27
len: 15

CDR3nt: TGTGCCAGCAGCCAACTTTCCAAGGGAGTGTACAGCGGGATGATCTACGAGCAGTACTTC
CDR3aa: CASSQLSKGVYSGMIYEQYF
d_gene: TRBD2
abundance: .
j_gene: TRBJ2-7
v_gene: TRBV3-1/TRBV3-2
len: 20

CDR3nt: TGTGCCACCAGTGACCACGGGACAGGGGGCTACACAGATACGCAGTATTTT
CDR3aa: CATSDHGTGGYTDTQYF
d_gene: TRBD1
abundance: .
j_gene: TRBJ2-3
v_gene: TRBV24-1
len: 17

CDR3nt: TGTGCCAGCAGCGCGGGGACAGGGGGTAGGGAGACCCAGTACTTC
CDR3aa: CASSAGTGGRETQYF
d_gene: TRBD1
abundance: .
j_gene: TRBJ2-5
v_gene: TRBV9
len: 15

CDR3nt: TGTGCCAGCAGTTCATCCGGGACAGACGAGCAGTACTTC
CDR3aa: CASSSSGTDEQYF
d_gene: TRBD1
abundance: .
j_gene: TRBJ2-7
v_gene: TRBV12-3/TRBV12-4
len: 13

CDR3nt: TGTGCCAGCAGTTTCGGCGGGCGGCGCTCCTACAATGAGCAGTTCTTC
CDR3aa: CASSFGGRRSYNEQFF
d_gene: .
abundance: .
j_gene: TRBJ2-1
v_gene: TRBV28
len: 16

CDR3nt: TGTGCCACCAGCAGACCGACTAGCGGACTCACAGATACGCAGTATTTT
CDR3aa: CATSRPTSGLTDTQYF
d_gene: TRBD2
abundance: .
j_gene: TRBJ2-3
v_gene: TRBV15
len: 16

CDR3nt: TGTGCCAGCAGACCGGGACAGTTCACTGAAGCTTTCTTT
CDR3aa: CASRPGQFTEAFF
d_gene: TRBD1
abundance: few
j_gene: TRBJ1-1
v_gene: TRBV2
len: 13

CDR3nt: TGTGCCACCAGCAGAGGGGACATCCGAACGGGGACTGAAGCTTTCTTT
CDR3aa: CATSRGDIRTGTEAFF
d_gene: .
abundance: .
j_gene: TRBJ1-1
v_gene: TRBV15
len: 16

CDR3nt: TGTGCCATCAGTGAGGGACAGGGCGCCATGAACACTGAAGCTTTCTTT
CDR3aa: CAISEGQGAMNTEAFF
d_gene: TRBD1
abundance: .
j_gene: TRBJ1-1
v_gene: TRBV10-3
len: 16

CDR3nt: TGTGCCACCAAGACAGGGGTAGGAGACTATGGCTACACCTTC
CDR3aa: CATKTGVGDYGYTF
d_gene: TRBD1
abundance: .
j_gene: TRBJ1-2
v_gene: TRBV6-5
len: 14

CDR3nt: TGTGCCAGCAGTCCCCCCAGGGCCCGGGGGGCTGAAGCTTTCTTT
CDR3aa: CASSPPRARGAEAFF
d_gene: .
abundance: few
j_gene: TRBJ1-1
v_gene: TRBV6-5
len: 15

CDR3nt: TGTGCCAGCAGCTTAGGTCCAGGATCGGATGCGGGCTACACCTTC
CDR3aa: CASSLGPGSDAGYTF
d_gene: .
abundance: .
j_gene: TRBJ1-2
v_gene: TRBV7-3
len: 15

CDR3nt: TGTGCCAGCAGCCCTTTAACTGGAAACACCATATATTTT
CDR3aa: CASSPLTGNTIYF
d_gene: .
abundance: .
j_gene: TRBJ1-3
v_gene: TRBV28
len: 13

CDR3nt: TGCGCCAGCAGCCATCTCGGGGGTTACGGGGAGCTGTTTTTT
CDR3aa: CASSHLGGYGELFF
d_gene: .
abundance: once
j_gene: TRBJ2-2
v_gene: TRBV4-3
len: 14

CDR3nt: TGTGCCAGCAGCTTTGGGGACTACATGAGCTATGAGCAGTTCTTC
CDR3aa: CASSFGDYMSYEQFF
d_gene: TRBD2
abundance: .
j_gene: TRBJ2-1
v_gene: TRBV7-6
len: 15

CDR3nt: TGTGCCAGCAGCCCCGTTGGAGCGGGGGGGCTCTACAATGAGCAGTTCTTC
CDR3aa: CASSPVGAGGLYNEQFF
d_gene: TRBD2
abundance: .
j_gene: TRBJ2-1
v_gene: TRBV6-2/TRBV6-3
len: 17